This T cell receptor (beta chain) stems from a study of shared clonotypes between healthy human individuals. In the study overall: Per donor, three plates held CD4 naive cells, three held CD4 memory, two held CD8 naive and one held CD8 memory. General study results and limits: Non-shared clonotypes showed lower generation probabilities than clonotypes common to all four donors. The authors sampled blood alone, and tissue repertoires likely differ.

V was cut by 0 bases and J by 2 bases, with 4 bases left in between. The CDR3 runs 14 residues. The germline V gene encodes CDR1 LGHNA and CDR2 YSLEER. This clone was seen ten or more times. Its antigen is not known. Other DNA sequences in this sample translate to the same CDR3. Donors comprised only Caucasian adults living in Nashville, Tennessee. This table comes from immunoSEQ multiplex PCR, and its TCRdb copy is limited to in-frame clones, with some not included. This table holds about 980,000 clones, approximately 76% found once. Material: memory CD4+ T cells sorted from blood. Regarding subset: CD45RA-negative fraction. This TCR was recovered from a man younger than 30 in good health. The V call is TRBV4-3, the J call TRBJ2-2, with D uncertain. The DNA of the CDR3 is TGCGCCAGCAGCCAAGAACCTAACACCGGGGAGCTGTTTTTT. This encodes CASSQEPNTGELFF.